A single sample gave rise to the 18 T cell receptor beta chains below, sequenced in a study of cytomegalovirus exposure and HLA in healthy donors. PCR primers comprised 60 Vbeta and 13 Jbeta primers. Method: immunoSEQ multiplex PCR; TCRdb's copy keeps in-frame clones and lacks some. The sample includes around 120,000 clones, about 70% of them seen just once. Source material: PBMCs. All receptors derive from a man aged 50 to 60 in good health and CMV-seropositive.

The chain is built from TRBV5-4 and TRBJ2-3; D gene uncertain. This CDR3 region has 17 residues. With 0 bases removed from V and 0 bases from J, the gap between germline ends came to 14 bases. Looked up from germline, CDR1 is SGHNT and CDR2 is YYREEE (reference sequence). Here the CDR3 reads CASSLGAWASSTDTQYF. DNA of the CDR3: TGTGCCAGCAGCTTGGGGGCGTGGGCCTCAAGCACAGATACGCAGTATTTT.

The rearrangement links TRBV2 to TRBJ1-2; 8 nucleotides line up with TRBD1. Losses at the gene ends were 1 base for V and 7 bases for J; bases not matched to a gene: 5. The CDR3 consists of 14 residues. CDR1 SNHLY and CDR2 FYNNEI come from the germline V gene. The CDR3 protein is CASSEDGQGGGYTF. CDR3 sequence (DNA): TGTGCCAGCAGTGAAGACGGACAGGGAGGTGGCTACACCTTC.

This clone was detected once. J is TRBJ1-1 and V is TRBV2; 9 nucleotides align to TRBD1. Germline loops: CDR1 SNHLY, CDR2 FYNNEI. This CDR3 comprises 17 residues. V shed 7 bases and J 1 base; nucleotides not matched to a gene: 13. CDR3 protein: CASINPRQGEKNTEAFF. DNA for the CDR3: TGTGCCAGCATAAATCCGAGACAGGGGGAAAAGAACACTGAAGCTTTCTTT.

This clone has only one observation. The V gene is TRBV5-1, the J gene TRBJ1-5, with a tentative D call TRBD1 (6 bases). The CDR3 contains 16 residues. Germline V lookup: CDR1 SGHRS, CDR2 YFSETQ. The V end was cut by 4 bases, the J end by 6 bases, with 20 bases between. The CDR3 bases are TGCGCCAGCAGCCCGGGGACAACCCTAGGGGGTCAGCCCCAGCATTTT. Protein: CASSPGTTLGGQPQHF.

CDR3 DNA sequence: TGTGCCAGCAGTCTGGCGGGAGGAGTTACCGGGGAGCTGTTTTTT. Residues: CASSLAGGVTGELFF. The chain joins TRBV2 to TRBJ2-2, with 8 bases identical to TRBD2. This CDR3 region has 15 residues. With 5 bases clipped from V and 5 bases from J, the junction kept 7 bases outside the gene matches. In germline, CDR1 is SNHLY, CDR2 FYNNEI.

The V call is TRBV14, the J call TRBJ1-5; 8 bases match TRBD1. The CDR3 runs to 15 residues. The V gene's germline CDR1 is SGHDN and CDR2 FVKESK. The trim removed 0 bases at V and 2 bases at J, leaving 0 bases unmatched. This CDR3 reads CASSQEQGGNQPQHF. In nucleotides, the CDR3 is TGTGCCAGCAGCCAAGAACAGGGGGGCAATCAGCCCCAGCATTTT.

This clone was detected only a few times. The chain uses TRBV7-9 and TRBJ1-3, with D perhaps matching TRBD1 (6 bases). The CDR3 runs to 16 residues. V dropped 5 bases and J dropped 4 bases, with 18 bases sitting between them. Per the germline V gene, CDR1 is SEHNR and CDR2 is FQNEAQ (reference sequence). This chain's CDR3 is CASSRTDLFGGNTIYF. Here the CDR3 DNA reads TGTGCCAGCAGCCGGACAGATCTTTTCGGAGGAAACACCATATATTTT.

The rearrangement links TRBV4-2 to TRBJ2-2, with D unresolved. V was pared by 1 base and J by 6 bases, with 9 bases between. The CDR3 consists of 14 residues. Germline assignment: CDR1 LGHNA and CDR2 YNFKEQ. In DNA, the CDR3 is TGTGCCAGCAGCCAAGGTCTGGGCCCCGGGGAGCTGTTTTTT. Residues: CASSQGLGPGELFF.

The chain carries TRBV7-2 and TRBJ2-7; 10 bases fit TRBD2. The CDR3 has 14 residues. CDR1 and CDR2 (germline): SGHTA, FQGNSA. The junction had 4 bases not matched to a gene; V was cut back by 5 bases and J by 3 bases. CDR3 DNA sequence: TGTGCCAGCAGCCGCAGCGGGGGGGGCTACGAGCAGTACTTC. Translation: CASSRSGGGYEQYF. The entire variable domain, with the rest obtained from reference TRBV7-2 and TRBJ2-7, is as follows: GAGVSQSPSNKVTEKGKDVELRCDPISGHTALYWYRQSLGQGLEFLIYFQGNSAPDKSGLPSDRFSAERTGGSVSTLTIQRTQQEDSAVYLCASSRSGGGYEQYFGPGTRLTVT.

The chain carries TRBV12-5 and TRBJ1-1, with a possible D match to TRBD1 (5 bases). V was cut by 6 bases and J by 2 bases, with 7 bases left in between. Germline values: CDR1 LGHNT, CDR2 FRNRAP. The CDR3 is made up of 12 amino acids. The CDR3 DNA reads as TGTGCTAGTGGCGGGGGAAACACTGAAGCTTTCTTT. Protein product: CASGGGNTEAFF.

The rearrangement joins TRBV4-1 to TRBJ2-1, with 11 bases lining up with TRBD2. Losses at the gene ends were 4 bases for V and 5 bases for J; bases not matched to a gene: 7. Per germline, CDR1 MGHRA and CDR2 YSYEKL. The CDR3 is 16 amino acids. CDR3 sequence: CASSRLAGGIDNEQFF. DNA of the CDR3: TGCGCCAGCAGCCGCCTAGCGGGAGGCATCGACAATGAGCAGTTCTTC.

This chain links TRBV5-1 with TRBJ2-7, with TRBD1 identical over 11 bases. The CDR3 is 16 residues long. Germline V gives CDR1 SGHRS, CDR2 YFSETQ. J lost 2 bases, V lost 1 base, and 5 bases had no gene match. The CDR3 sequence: CASSLSSGQGAYEQYF. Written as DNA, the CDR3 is TGCGCCAGCAGCTTGTCTTCGGGACAGGGGGCCTACGAGCAGTACTTC.

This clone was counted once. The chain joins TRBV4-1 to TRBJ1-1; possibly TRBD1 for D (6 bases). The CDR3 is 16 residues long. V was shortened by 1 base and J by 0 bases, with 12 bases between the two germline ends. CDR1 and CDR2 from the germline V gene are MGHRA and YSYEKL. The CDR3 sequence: CASSQGPGQLNTEAFF. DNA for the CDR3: TGCGCCAGCAGCCAAGGTCCCGGACAGTTGAACACTGAAGCTTTCTTT.

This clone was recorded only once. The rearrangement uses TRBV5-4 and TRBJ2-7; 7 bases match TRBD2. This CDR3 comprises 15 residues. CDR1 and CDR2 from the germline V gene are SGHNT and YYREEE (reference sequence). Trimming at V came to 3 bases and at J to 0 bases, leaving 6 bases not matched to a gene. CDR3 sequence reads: CASSSEPGGSYEQYF. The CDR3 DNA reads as TGTGCCAGCAGCTCTGAACCGGGAGGCTCCTACGAGCAGTACTTC.

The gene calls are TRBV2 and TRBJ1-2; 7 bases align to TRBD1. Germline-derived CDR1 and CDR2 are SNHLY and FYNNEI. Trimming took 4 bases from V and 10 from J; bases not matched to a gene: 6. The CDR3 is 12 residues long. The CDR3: CASSGRQGNYTF. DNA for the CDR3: TGTGCCAGCAGTGGGAGACAGGGAAACTACACCTTC.

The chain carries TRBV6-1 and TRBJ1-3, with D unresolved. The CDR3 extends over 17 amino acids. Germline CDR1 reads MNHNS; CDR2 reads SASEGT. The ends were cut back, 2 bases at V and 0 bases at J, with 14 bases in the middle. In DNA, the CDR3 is TGTGCCAGCAGTGAAAGTGTAGACGGGGACTCTGGAAACACCATATATTTT. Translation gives CASSESVDGDSGNTIYF.

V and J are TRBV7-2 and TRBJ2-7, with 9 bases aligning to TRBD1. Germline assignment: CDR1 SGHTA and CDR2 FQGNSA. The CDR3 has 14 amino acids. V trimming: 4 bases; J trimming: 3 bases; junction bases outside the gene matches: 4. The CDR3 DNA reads TGTGCCAGCAGCTGGGGGACAGGGAACTACGAGCAGTACTTC. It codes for CASSWGTGNYEQYF.

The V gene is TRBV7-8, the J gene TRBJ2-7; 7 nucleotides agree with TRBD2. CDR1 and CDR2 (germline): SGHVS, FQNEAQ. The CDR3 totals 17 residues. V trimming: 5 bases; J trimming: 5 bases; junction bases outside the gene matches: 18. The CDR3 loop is CASSPTWGGVGRDEQYF. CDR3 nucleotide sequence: TGTGCCAGCAGCCCAACCTGGGGAGGGGTGGGGAGAGACGAGCAGTACTTC.